The next 3 T cell receptor beta chains were all read from a single sample in a study of PD-L1 blockade in urothelial cancer. Time point indicated: pretreatment peripheral blood. The repertoire was sequenced with immunoSEQ multiplex PCR; TCRdb's copy has only in-frame clones and lacks some. The data contain about 72,000 clones, around 87% of them seen just once; the ten biggest clones take up around 14%. This specimen consisted of PBMCs, obtained around atezolizumab (anti-PD-L1) treatment. These receptors all stem from a man between 60 and 75 years old with urothelial cancer.

V usage is TRBV27 and J usage is TRBJ2-5, with D perhaps matching TRBD1 (6 bases). Germline-derived CDR1 and CDR2 are MNHEY and SMNVEV (reference sequence). V was trimmed by 4 bases and J by 2 bases, leaving 14 bases between them. This CDR3 is built from 15 residues. Written as DNA, the CDR3 is TGTGCCAGCAGTTCCGGCGGACAGACTCAAGAGACCCAGTACTTC. Encoded protein: CASSSGGQTQETQYF.

V gene TRBV19 combines with J gene TRBJ2-1; D remains unclear. The ends were cut back, 5 bases at V and 0 bases at J, with 11 bases in the middle. Germline CDR1 LNHDA, CDR2 SQIVND (reference sequence). CDR3 length: 15 residues. The CDR3 reads CASSSLISSYNEQFF. Here the CDR3 DNA reads TGTGCCAGTAGTTCCTTAATCAGCTCCTACAATGAGCAGTTCTTC.

V is TRBV7-8 and J is TRBJ2-7; 11 bases match TRBD1. With V trimmed by 5 bases and J by 4 bases, 10 bases remained unmatched. The CDR3 runs to 16 residues. CDR1 and CDR2 from the germline V gene are SGHVS and FQNEAQ. The CDR3 DNA reads as TGTGCCAGCAGCGGTAGCGGACGGGACAGGGGGTACGAGCAGTACTTC. As protein: CASSGSGRDRGYEQYF. The full variable domain, in which reference TRBV7-8 and TRBJ2-7 provide the parts outside the CDR3, is GAGVSQSPRYKVAKRGQDVALRCDPISGHVSLFWYQQALGQGPEFLTYFQNEAQLDKSGLPSDRFFAERPEGSVSTLKIQRTQQEDSAVYLCASSGSGRDRGYEQYFGPGTRLTVT.